This T cell receptor (beta chain) was found in a study of glioma-infiltrating T cells. As concerns this clonotype: The antigen remains unidentified. This may arise from a read error, as a much more abundant clone is one base away. The CDR3 carries no conserved terminal phenylalanine or tryptophan, so it likely arises from a read error.

Study outcomes and limitations: Only very few CDR3 sequences appeared in both tissue and blood.

Trimming at V came to 2 bases and at J to 8 bases, leaving 6 bases not matched to a gene. CDR3 length: 16 residues. Germline V gene sequence: CDR1 LGHNA, CDR2 YSLEER. TCR alpha and beta CDR3 regions were amplified from RNA using iRepertoire nested multiplex PCR. TCRdb analysed the multiplex PCR reads with MiXCR anew, one entry per CDR3 protein. Among approximately 110,000 distinct CDR3 sequences listed, 20% to 25% were seen once. The TCR originated in a human donor with low-grade glioma or glioblastoma, undergoing nonglioma brain surgery, or in good health (not recorded which). The sample consisted of glioma tissue, nonneoplastic brain tissue, or PBMCs (not recorded which). The rearrangement uses TRBV4-3 and TRBJ2-1; 13 bases fit TRBD2. The CDR3: CASSQSGTSGNDEQFL. The CDR3 DNA sequence: TGCGCCAGCAGCCAATCCGGGACTAGCGGGAACGATGAGCAGTTCCTC.